This T cell receptor (beta chain) was sequenced in a study of cytomegalovirus exposure and HLA in healthy donors. Overall study context: A data release that came early held 80 million to 95 million unique TCRs from HLA-typed donors.

The study ran its PCR with 60 Vbeta and 13 Jbeta primers. Sequencing was performed with immunoSEQ multiplex PCR; in TCRdb, only in-frame clones are kept and a portion is missing. The table includes some 140,000 clones, around 80% detected once. Study-wide results and caveats: High specificity and sensitivity for cytomegalovirus status were reported for the classifier. As a later analysis showed, several of the most significant clusters appeared to be linked to common viral pathogens. Presence/absence analyses supposed approximately even sequencing depth among donors.

To note about this clone: The antigen remains undetermined.

Germline V gene data show CDR1 as SGHDT and CDR2 as YYEEEE. Between the trimmed V and J ends, which lost 5 bases and 0 bases, there was a span of 11 bases. CDR3 length equals 14 residues. The rearrangement joins TRBV5-6 to TRBJ1-2; D possibly corresponds to TRBD1 (5 bases). Material for sequencing was PBMCs. The sequence came from a woman in her forties in good health and CMV-seronegative. In DNA form, the CDR3 reads TGTGCCAGCAGAGAAGGGGTTGCTAACTATGGCTACACCTTC. It encodes CASREGVANYGYTF.